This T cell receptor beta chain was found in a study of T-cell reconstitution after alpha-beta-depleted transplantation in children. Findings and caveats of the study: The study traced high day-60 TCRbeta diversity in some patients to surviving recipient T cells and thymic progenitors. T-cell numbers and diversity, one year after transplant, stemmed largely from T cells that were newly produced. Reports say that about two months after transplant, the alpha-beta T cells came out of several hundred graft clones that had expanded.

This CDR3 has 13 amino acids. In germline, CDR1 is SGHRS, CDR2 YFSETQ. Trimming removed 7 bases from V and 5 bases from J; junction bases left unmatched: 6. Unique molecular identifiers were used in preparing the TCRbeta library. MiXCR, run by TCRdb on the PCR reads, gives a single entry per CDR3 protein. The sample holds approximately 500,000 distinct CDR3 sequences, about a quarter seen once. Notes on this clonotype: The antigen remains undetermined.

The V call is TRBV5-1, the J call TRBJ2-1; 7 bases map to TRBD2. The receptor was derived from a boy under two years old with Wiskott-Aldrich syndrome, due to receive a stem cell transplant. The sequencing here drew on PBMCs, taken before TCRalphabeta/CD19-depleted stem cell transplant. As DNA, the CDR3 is TGCGCCAGCGGTAGCGGGCAAAACAATGAGCAGTTCTTC. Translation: CASGSGQNNEQFF.